This T cell receptor beta chain was retrieved from a study of cytomegalovirus exposure and HLA in healthy donors. PCR involved 60 Vbeta and 13 Jbeta primers. Some clones are missing from TCRdb's copy, which holds only in-frame ones; the method was immunoSEQ multiplex PCR. The sample contains about 190,000 clones, over 80% of which appear only once. The CDR3 spans 13 residues. The junction had 6 bases not matched to a gene; V was cut back by 7 bases and J by 4 bases. CDR1 and CDR2 from the germline V gene are SGHTA and FQGNSA. The TCR originated in a middle-aged man in good health and CMV-seronegative. The chain employs TRBV7-2 and TRBJ1-1; 7 bases map to TRBD1. The sequencing input was PBMCs. The CDR3 region is CASTAQGVTEAFF. The CDR3 bases are TGTGCCAGCACCGCCCAGGGGGTCACTGAAGCTTTCTTT.